Shown below are 2 T cell receptor beta chains from a single sample sequenced in a study of T cell changes during pregnancy in multiple sclerosis. The data were produced by immunoSEQ multiplex PCR, yet TCRdb's version contains in-frame clones alone and is incomplete. The sample records about 40,000 clones, under 95% being singletons. Input material: PBMCs (not recorded whether the cells were cultured). The origin of the receptors is a female donor with multiple sclerosis, enrolled in a pregnancy study.

The chain has TRBV7-9 and TRBJ2-4, with D possibly TRBD1 on 6 matching bases. This CDR3 has 14 residues. Trimming left V 4 bases short and J 3 bases short, with 10 bases between. Germline V gene lookup returns CDR1 SEHNR and CDR2 FQNEAQ (reference sequence). CDR3 coding DNA: TGTGCCAGCAGCTGGCCGACAGGCAAAAACATTCAGTACTTC. Its translation is CASSWPTGKNIQYF.

About this clone itself: This same CDR3 is encoded by further DNA sequences in the sample. This rearrangement joins TRBV6-4 to TRBJ2-3; D is possibly TRBD2 (6 bases). The CDR3 is 15 residues long. Trimming pared 0 bases from V and 2 bases from J, leaving 9 bases between. Germline assignment: CDR1 MRHNA and CDR2 SNTAGT. The CDR3 DNA reads TGTGCCAGCAGTGACTCGGCGGGATCCACAGATACGCAGTATTTT. Amino acids: CASSDSAGSTDTQYF.